Presented here are 31 T cell receptor beta chains from one specimen sequenced in a study of T cells in Graves' hyperthyroidism and ophthalmopathy. Amplification yielded TCR beta CDR3 regions, with RNA transcripts as the source. Carried out on the TCR CDR3, a first-round RT-PCR used the HTBI primer set. One entry per CDR3 protein results from TCRdb running MiXCR on the multiplex PCR reads. The sample shows 160,000 or so distinct CDR3 sequences, approximately 9% of them seen only once. Sequenced material: blood. The receptors shown here come from a woman aged 18-29 years with Graves' hyperthyroidism that later progressed to Graves' ophthalmopathy.

The chain is built from TRBV6-1 and TRBJ1-5; the D is unclear. The CDR3 extends over 11 amino acids. Germline V gene data show CDR1 as MNHNS and CDR2 as SASEGT. V lost 7 bases and J 3 bases, leaving 4 bases between the germline ends. The CDR3 bases are TGTGCCAGCAAGGACAATCAGCCCCAGCATTTT. Translating gives CASKDNQPQHF.

The chain carries TRBV19 and TRBJ1-1, with 8 positions matching TRBD1. Germline lookup yields CDR1 LNHDA and CDR2 SQIVND (reference sequence). This CDR3 spans 16 amino acids. J lost 1 base, V lost 5 bases, and 9 bases had no gene match. The CDR3 bases are TGTGCCAGTAGTCCTGGGACAGGTGGCTCGAACACTGAAGCTTTCTTT. Residues: CASSPGTGGSNTEAFF.

This clonotype has only a few counts. The chain recombines TRBV3-1 with TRBJ2-5; 12 bases match TRBD2. The germline CDR1 and CDR2 sequences are LGHDT and YNNKEL (reference sequence). The V gene end was trimmed by 1 base and the J gene end by 3 bases; junction bases not matched to a gene: 6. This CDR3 comprises 17 residues. The CDR3 coding sequence is TGTGCCAGCAGCCAAGTTCCACGGACTAGCGGGGAAGAGACCCAGTACTTC. It translates to CASSQVPRTSGEETQYF.

This chain links TRBV20-1 with TRBJ1-1; TRBD1 aligns across 8 bases. Trimming removed 4 bases from V and 1 base from J; junction bases left unmatched: 2. The germline V gene encodes CDR1 DFQATT and CDR2 SNEGSKA (reference sequence). CDR3 length: 13 residues. CDR3 loop: CSATGTGNTEAFF. CDR3 nucleotides: TGCAGTGCTACCGGGACAGGGAACACTGAAGCTTTCTTT.

In its sample, this clonotype was seen many times. J is TRBJ1-1 and V is TRBV30, with D possibly being TRBD1 (6 bases). The CDR3 totals 14 residues. The germline CDR1 and CDR2 sequences are GTSNPN and SVGIG (reference sequence). The V and J ends lost 1 base and 5 bases respectively, with 14 bases between them. The CDR3 DNA is TGTGCCTGGAGTGGCGGGGGGCGATGGACTGAAGCTTTCTTT. Its translation is CAWSGGGRWTEAFF.

This clonotype was observed many times. The CDR3 is CASSRAPNGNTIYF. DNA for the CDR3: TGTGCCAGCAGTCGCGCCCCGAATGGAAACACCATATATTTT. The chain links TRBV28 to TRBJ1-3; D not resolved. Germline CDR1 is MDHEN and CDR2 is SYDVKM. The V gene lost 5 bases and the J gene lost 3 bases, with 11 bases spanning the gap. CDR3 length: 14 residues.

This clonotype was seen many times. The chain uses TRBV11-2 and TRBJ2-2; a weak D match, TRBD2 (6 bases). The germline V gene encodes CDR1 SGHAT and CDR2 FQNNGV. This CDR3 is 17 amino acids long. The germline V and J ends were trimmed by 2 bases and 0 bases, with 13 bases remaining between them. The CDR3 DNA reads TGTGCCAGCAGCTTATTTTTGCTAGCGACGAACACCGGGGAGCTGTTTTTT. As protein: CASSLFLLATNTGELFF.

CDR3 residues: CSARGRNYQPQHF. The CDR3 coding sequence is TGCAGTGCTAGAGGAAGAAATTATCAGCCCCAGCATTTT. The V call is TRBV20-1, the J call TRBJ1-5; no clear D. Per germline, CDR1 DFQATT and CDR2 SNEGSKA (reference sequence). The CDR3 is made up of 13 amino acids. The ends were cut back, 1 base at V and 5 bases at J, with 9 bases in the middle.

In its sample, this clonotype was seen many times. The V gene is TRBV20-1, the J gene TRBJ1-2; 7 bases are a match to TRBD1. The CDR3 contains 13 residues. V shed 0 bases and J 7 bases; nucleotides not matched to a gene: 5. CDR1 and CDR2 from the germline V gene are DFQATT and SNEGSKA (reference sequence). Here the CDR3 reads CSARDEGALGYTF. The CDR3 bases are TGCAGTGCTAGAGACGAGGGGGCGCTTGGCTACACCTTC.

The table lists this clonotype with many counts. The rearrangement joins TRBV5-8 to TRBJ2-5; no reliable D call. Germline CDR1 SGHTS, CDR2 YDEGEE. CDR3 length equals 13 residues. V was cut by 0 bases and J by 1 base, with 4 bases left in between. The CDR3 spells CASSLESQETQYF. In DNA form, the CDR3 reads TGTGCCAGCAGCTTGGAGTCCCAAGAGACCCAGTACTTC. Complete variable domain (other parts from reference TRBV5-8 and TRBJ2-5): EAGVTQSPTHLIKTRGQQATLRCSPISGHTSVYWYQQALGLGLQFLLWYDEGEERNRGNFPPRFSGRQFPNYSSELNVNALELEDSALYLCASSLESQETQYFGPGTRLLVL.

This clonotype has at least ten counts. This sequence joins TRBV20-1 and TRBJ2-7; no definite D call. CDR1 is DFQATT, CDR2 SNEGSKA, per germline (reference sequence). V was shortened by 4 bases and J by 0 bases, with 10 bases between the two germline ends. This CDR3 has 13 residues. The CDR3 DNA reads TGCAGTGCTACGTTGACGATCTCCTACGAGCAGTACTTC. Amino acid sequence: CSATLTISYEQYF.

This clonotype was recorded a few times. The chain employs TRBV7-9 and TRBJ2-5; D possibly corresponds to TRBD1 (5 bases). The CDR3 totals 17 residues. Germline values: CDR1 SEHNR, CDR2 FQNEAQ (reference sequence). Trimming pared 1 base from V and 0 bases from J, leaving 15 bases between. CDR3 in amino acids: CASSLGQGNWYQETQYF. CDR3 bases: TGTGCCAGCAGCTTAGGCCAGGGAAATTGGTACCAAGAGACCCAGTACTTC.

Many counts were recorded for this clonotype. The chain has TRBV20-1 and TRBJ2-5; 9 bases line up with TRBD2. The CDR3 is 17 residues long. J was trimmed by 5 bases and V by 4 bases; bases with no gene match: 17. Germline assignment: CDR1 DFQATT and CDR2 SNEGSKA (reference sequence). The CDR3 sequence is CSAIRASGSGSLETQYF. In DNA, the CDR3 is TGCAGTGCTATTCGTGCGTCGGGTAGCGGGAGTCTGGAGACCCAGTACTTC.

This clonotype was recorded many times. This chain uses TRBV5-5 with TRBJ2-5, with 7 nucleotides matching TRBD1. J gave up 3 bases and V 6 bases, and 8 bases lay outside the gene matches. This CDR3 is 14 amino acids long. Germline V gene sequence: CDR1 SGHKS, CDR2 YYEKEE (reference sequence). CDR3 bases: TGTGCCAGCACCCACCGGGACAGTAAAGAGACCCAGTACTTC. Protein sequence: CASTHRDSKETQYF. The entire variable domain, with the rest obtained from reference TRBV5-5 and TRBJ2-5, is as follows: DAGVTQSPTHLIKTRGQQVTLRCSPISGHKSVSWYQQVLGQGPQFIFQYYEKEERGRGNFPDRFSARQFPNYSSELNVNALLLGDSALYLCASTHRDSKETQYFGPGTRLLVL.

This clonotype was detected many times. The chain combines TRBV11-2 with TRBJ1-2, with D possibly matching TRBD1 (6 bases). V was trimmed by 5 bases and J by 11 bases, leaving 15 bases between them. The CDR3 sequence is 12 residues long. Germline CDR1 and CDR2: SGHAT and FQNNGV. The CDR3 sequence is CASSPTGTTYTF. The CDR3, as DNA: TGTGCCAGCAGCCCGACCGGGACAACATACACCTTC.

This clonotype was seen a handful of times. The V and J genes are TRBV13 and TRBJ2-7; TRBD2 matches 12 bases. The CDR3 contains 17 residues. V was clipped by 0 bases and J by 4 bases; unmatched bases: 7. From germline, CDR1 is PRHDT and CDR2 FYEKMQ (reference sequence). CDR3 in amino acids: CASSLGLAGGISYEQYF. CDR3 sequence (DNA): TGTGCCAGCAGCTTAGGGCTAGCGGGAGGGATCTCATACGAGCAGTACTTC.

This clonotype has just a few counts. The rearrangement uses TRBV5-1 and TRBJ2-2; D possibly matches TRBD1 or TRBD2 (5 bases each). V gave up 7 bases and J gave up 1 base, with 11 bases separating them. The CDR3 spans 14 residues. Looked up from germline, CDR1 is SGHRS and CDR2 is YFSETQ. The CDR3 DNA reads TGCGCCAGCGGCCGGGACCAGAACACCGGGGAGCTGTTTTTT. Amino acids: CASGRDQNTGELFF.

This clonotype was detected ten times or more. The V and J genes are TRBV11-3 and TRBJ2-1; perhaps TRBD2 as D (6 bases). The V gene's germline CDR1 is SGHNT and CDR2 YENEEA. The germline V and J ends were trimmed by 3 bases and 0 bases, with 15 bases remaining between them. The CDR3 totals 17 residues. In DNA form, the CDR3 reads TGTGCCAGCAGCTTGCAGTCTCTCGGGGGCTCCTACAATGAGCAGTTCTTC. The encoded protein is CASSLQSLGGSYNEQFF.

This clonotype was picked up one time. Since a much larger clone is just one base distant, this may be a read error. The chain recombines TRBV24-1 with TRBJ2-2, with 14 bases identical to TRBD2. This CDR3 comprises 19 residues. Germline V gives CDR1 KGHDR, CDR2 SFDVKD. CDR3 protein: CATSSPLGTSGSVTGKLFF. The CDR3 DNA follows: TGTGCCACCAGCTCACCCTTAGGGACTAGCGGGAGTGTCACCGGGAAGCTGTTTTTT.

This clonotype has ten or more counts. J is TRBJ1-2 and V is TRBV29-1; D gene ambiguous. In germline, CDR1 is SQVTM, CDR2 ANQGSEA. The V end lost 1 base, the J end lost 4 bases, and 7 bases lay between the germline ends. The CDR3 covers 12 residues. The CDR3 DNA sequence: TGCAGCGTTGAAGGACACCTCTATGGCTACACCTTC. This translates into CSVEGHLYGYTF. Full variable domain (remainder filled in from reference TRBV29-1 and TRBJ1-2): SAVISQKPSRDICQRGTSLTIQCQVDSQVTMMFWYRQQPGQSLTLIATANQGSEATYESGFVIDKFPISRPNLTFSTLTVSNMSPEDSSIYLCSVEGHLYGYTFGSGTRLTVV.

The sample holds a few counts of this clonotype. V is TRBV6-2 or TRBV6-3 and J is TRBJ2-5; 8 bases align to TRBD1. Germline V gene data show CDR1 as MNHEY and CDR2 as SVGEGT. V lost 8 bases to trimming and J lost 5 bases; unmatched junction nucleotides: 7. The CDR3 loop spans 13 amino acids. In nucleotides, the CDR3 is TGTGCCAGCTCTTCAGGGGGCATCGAGACCCAGTACTTC. It yields the protein CASSSGGIETQYF.

This chain uses TRBV4-1 with TRBJ1-1; TRBD1 aligns across 7 bases. V gave up 6 bases and J gave up 1 base; unmatched junction bases: 11. The CDR3 contains 16 residues. Germline CDR1 and CDR2: MGHRA and YSYEKL. The CDR3 sequence is CASRLTSGGWNTEAFF. In DNA, the CDR3 is TGCGCCAGCAGACTTACCTCAGGGGGGTGGAACACTGAAGCTTTCTTT.

The gene calls are TRBV7-8 and TRBJ2-4; TRBD2 aligns across 10 bases. With 4 bases clipped from V and 0 bases from J, the junction kept 9 bases outside the gene matches. Germline CDR1 SGHVS, CDR2 FQNEAQ. This CDR3 has 18 amino acids. Here the CDR3 DNA reads TGTGCCAGCAGCTCGGGACTAGCGTATGGGGTAGCCAAAAACATTCAGTACTTC. Encoded protein: CASSSGLAYGVAKNIQYF.

This clonotype came up many times. The V call is TRBV11-3, the J call TRBJ2-1; TRBD2 matches at 10 bases. Germline CDR1 SGHNT, CDR2 YENEEA. Trimming removed 5 bases from V and 9 bases from J; junction bases left unmatched: 10. This CDR3 has 15 amino acids. The CDR3 DNA sequence: TGTGCCAGCAGCGCTGGTCCTAGCGGGAGTGTTGAGCAGTTCTTC. It is translated as CASSAGPSGSVEQFF.

This clonotype has at least ten counts. The chain joins TRBV20-1 to TRBJ2-1; 10 nucleotides agree with TRBD2. After removal of 6 bases from V and 7 bases from J, the junction contained 12 bases not matched to a gene. The CDR3 has 15 residues. Germline V CDR1 and CDR2: DFQATT, SNEGSKA (reference sequence). CDR3 amino acids: CSAESGRAVVNEQFF. The CDR3, as DNA: TGCAGTGCCGAGAGCGGGAGGGCCGTGGTGAATGAGCAGTTCTTC.

This clonotype was found many times. J is TRBJ1-1 and V is TRBV10-3; D is unclear. V shed 0 bases and J shed 6 bases, with 5 bases lying between them. This CDR3 spans 12 amino acids. The germline V gene has CDR1 ENHRY and CDR2 SYGVKD. This CDR3 reads CAISESGAEAFF. The CDR3 nucleotides read TGTGCCATCAGTGAGTCCGGGGCTGAAGCTTTCTTT.

This clonotype was counted many times. The J gene is TRBJ1-5, the V gene TRBV9; D call uncertain. Germline V gives CDR1 SGDLS, CDR2 YYNGEE. This CDR3 spans 14 amino acids. Trimming removed 0 bases at V and 7 bases at J, with 11 bases between. CDR3 in DNA: TGTGCCAGCAGCGTAGACGGTTCCGGACAGCCCCAGCATTTT. The encoded protein is CASSVDGSGQPQHF.

This clonotype came up many times. The chain uses TRBV3-1 and TRBJ1-2, with a weak D call TRBD1 (5 bases). Germline CDR1 LGHDT, CDR2 YNNKEL (reference sequence). The CDR3 covers 14 residues. V dropped 0 bases and J dropped 7 bases, with 12 bases sitting between them. For the CDR3, the DNA is TGTGCCAGCAGCCAAGAAAGGCAGGGCTCTGGCTACACCTTC. Translated, it gives CASSQERQGSGYTF.

This clonotype was picked up many times. The rearrangement uses TRBV6-2 or TRBV6-3 and TRBJ2-2, with TRBD2 as a possible D gene (5 bases). This CDR3 is built from 14 residues. From germline, CDR1 is MNHEY and CDR2 SVGEGT. Trimming removed 5 bases at V and 5 bases at J, with 12 bases between. The CDR3 reads CASSPSGETGELFF. CDR3 sequence (DNA): TGTGCCAGCAGTCCAAGCGGAGAGACCGGGGAGCTGTTTTTT.

This clonotype was picked up many times. The V gene is TRBV11-2, the J gene TRBJ2-1; TRBD1 matches 10 bases. Trimming removed 5 bases from V and 1 base from J; junction bases left unmatched: 14. Germline V lookup: CDR1 SGHAT, CDR2 FQNNGV. The CDR3 has 19 amino acids. The CDR3, as DNA: TGTGCCAGCAGCCTAACCGGGACAGGGGTCCACATTTCCTACAATGAGCAGTTCTTC. Encoded protein: CASSLTGTGVHISYNEQFF.

V usage is TRBV12-3 or TRBV12-4 and J usage is TRBJ1-2; 8 positions match TRBD1. Trimming at V came to 3 bases and at J to 4 bases, leaving 4 bases not matched to a gene. This CDR3 is 14 amino acids long. CDR3 residues: CASSFQGAAYGYTF. The CDR3 nucleotides are TGTGCCAGCAGTTTTCAGGGGGCGGCCTATGGCTACACCTTC.